Presented here are 25 T cell receptor beta chains from one specimen sequenced in a study of T cell responses to AZD1222 COVID-19 vaccine. Assay: immunoSEQ multiplex PCR; the TCRdb copy retains only in-frame clones and omits some. The sample consists of about 92,000 clones, roughly 93% of them appearing once. The source material was peripheral blood, sampled on day 0 of AZD1222 vaccination. Source of these receptors: an adult in good health.

This clone was observed a single time. The chain combines TRBV7-9 with TRBJ1-2; a possible D gene is TRBD1 (5 bases). V was shortened by 4 bases and J by 5 bases, with 11 bases between the two germline ends. The germline V gene has CDR1 SEHNR and CDR2 FQNEAQ (reference sequence). The CDR3 contains 13 residues. The CDR3 loop reads CASSSAGDYGYTF. The CDR3 nucleotides are TGTGCCAGCAGCTCAGCGGGGGATTATGGCTACACCTTC. Full variable domain (outside the CDR3, taken from reference TRBV7-9 and TRBJ1-2): DTGVSQNPRHKITKRGQNVTFRCDPISEHNRLYWYRQTLGQGPEFLTYFQNEAQLEKSRLLSDRFSAERPKGSFSTLEIQRTEQGDSAMYLCASSSAGDYGYTFGSGTRLTVV.

V usage is TRBV9 and J usage is TRBJ1-2; D unresolved. This CDR3 region has 12 residues. The V end lost 5 bases, the J end lost 4 bases, and 9 bases lay between the germline ends. Germline V CDR1 and CDR2: SGDLS, YYNGEE. CDR3: CASRHDTYGYTF. Written as DNA, the CDR3 is TGTGCCAGCAGACACGACACCTATGGCTACACCTTC.

V is TRBV11-3 and J is TRBJ2-1, with 8 bases identical to TRBD2. Germline V CDR1 and CDR2: SGHNT, YENEEA. The CDR3 has 16 amino acids. The junction had 7 bases not matched to a gene; V was cut back by 1 base and J by 5 bases. The CDR3 region is CASSLGNGGGNNEQFF. CDR3 DNA sequence: TGTGCCAGCAGCTTAGGGAACGGGGGGGGAAACAATGAGCAGTTCTTC. Variable domain in full (rest from reference TRBV11-3 and TRBJ2-1): EAGVVQSPRYKIIEKKQPVAFWCNPISGHNTLYWYLQNLGQGPELLIRYENEEAVDDSQLPKDRFSAERLKGVDSTLKIQPAELGDSAVYLCASSLGNGGGNNEQFFGPGTRLTVL.

The rearrangement joins TRBV19 to TRBJ2-5, with D tentatively TRBD2 (5 bases). V gave up 2 bases and J gave up 4 bases, with 5 bases separating them. The CDR3 runs 12 residues. The germline CDR1 and CDR2 sequences are LNHDA and SQIVND (reference sequence). The CDR3 sequence is CASSIRGETQYF. CDR3 nucleotides: TGTGCCAGTAGTATACGGGGAGAGACCCAGTACTTC.

The genes are TRBV6-2 or TRBV6-3 and TRBJ1-5; possible D gene TRBD1, 6 bases. Trimming took off 2 bases at V and 10 bases at J, with 21 bases between the two ends. The CDR3 spans 16 residues. CDR1 MNHEY and CDR2 SVGEGT come from the germline V gene. The CDR3 reads CASSYEGGRHITPQHF. In nucleotides, the CDR3 is TGTGCCAGCAGTTACGAAGGGGGGCGTCACATCACCCCCCAGCATTTT.

V and J are TRBV19 and TRBJ2-1; D gene uncertain. Between the trimmed V and J ends, which lost 0 bases and 4 bases, there was a span of 10 bases. The CDR3 is made up of 15 amino acids. Per germline, CDR1 LNHDA and CDR2 SQIVND (reference sequence). CDR3 amino acids: CASSIDLSSYNEQFF. CDR3 nucleotide sequence: TGTGCCAGTAGTATAGATTTGTCCAGTTACAATGAGCAGTTCTTC.

V gene TRBV3-1 (or the pseudogene TRBV3-2) combines with J gene TRBJ2-2; D gene uncertain. Deletions cut 4 bases from V and 3 bases from J, with 9 bases between. CDR1 is LGHDT, CDR2 YNNKEL, per germline (reference sequence). The CDR3 totals 14 residues. CDR3: CASSRSLDTGELFF. The CDR3 nucleotides are TGTGCCAGCAGCCGTTCCCTCGACACCGGGGAGCTGTTTTTT.

The chain uses TRBV7-3 and TRBJ1-1, with D perhaps TRBD1 (5 bases). The CDR3 loop spans 13 amino acids. In germline, CDR1 is SGHTA, CDR2 FQGTGA. V was trimmed by 5 bases and J by 1 base, leaving 8 bases between them. The CDR3 sequence: CASSVDRNTEAFF. CDR3 DNA: TGTGCCAGCAGCGTCGACAGGAACACTGAAGCTTTCTTT.

This chain connects TRBV5-1 to TRBJ1-5; D not resolved. This CDR3 has 15 residues. The V and J ends lost 4 bases and 1 base respectively, with 12 bases between them. Germline loops: CDR1 SGHRS, CDR2 YFSETQ. As DNA, the CDR3 is TGCGCCAGCAGCCTCAGTCCCGGGAGCAATCAGCCCCAGCATTTT. Translating gives CASSLSPGSNQPQHF.

The rearrangement links TRBV28 to TRBJ1-2, with 8 bases lining up with TRBD1. V shed 6 bases and J 4 bases; nucleotides not matched to a gene: 10. The CDR3 totals 15 residues. CDR1 and CDR2 (germline): MDHEN, SYDVKM. The CDR3 sequence: CASRPTAGTGYGYTF. The CDR3 DNA reads TGTGCCAGCAGACCGACGGCCGGGACAGGCTATGGCTACACCTTC.

V and J are TRBV12-3 or TRBV12-4 and TRBJ1-1; D remains ambiguous. Trimming took 5 bases from V and 1 from J, leaving 8 bases between them. The CDR3 runs 13 residues. CDR3 DNA sequence: TGTGCCAGCAGTACTATACAGAACACTGAAGCTTTCTTT. It codes for CASSTIQNTEAFF.

The chain employs TRBV4-1 and TRBJ2-5; 8 nucleotides line up with TRBD1. V shed 0 bases and J 6 bases; nucleotides not matched to a gene: 6. The CDR3 runs 15 residues. Germline V CDR1 and CDR2: MGHRA, YSYEKL. CDR3 amino acids: CASSQEADRGKTQYF. CDR3 coding DNA: TGCGCCAGCAGCCAAGAGGCCGACAGGGGAAAGACCCAGTACTTC.

The J gene is TRBJ1-6, the V gene TRBV4-3; no definite D call. Germline V gene lookup returns CDR1 LGHNA and CDR2 YSLEER. The CDR3 has 15 residues. V lost 0 bases to trimming and J lost 10 bases, with 13 bases between them. The DNA of the CDR3 is TGCGCCAGCAGCCAAGATCTGGACCAGCGCTCACCCCTCCACTTT. Translating it yields CASSQDLDQRSPLHF.

The rearrangement uses TRBV18 and TRBJ2-5, with 9 nucleotides matching TRBD1. Germline CDR1 reads KGHSH; CDR2 reads LQKENI. With 5 bases clipped from V and 1 base from J, the junction kept 2 bases outside the gene matches. The CDR3 loop spans 14 amino acids. The DNA for the CDR3 is TGTGCCAGCTCAAGGACAGGGGCCCAAGAGACCCAGTACTTC. Its translation is CASSRTGAQETQYF.

As DNA, the CDR3 is TGTGCCAGCAGCCTATCGGGGGCCCGGACCCAGTACTTC. This codes for CASSLSGARTQYF. The rearrangement joins TRBV28 to TRBJ2-5, with D possibly called TRBD1 or TRBD2 (6 bases each). Trimming removed 6 bases at V and 7 bases at J, with 15 bases between. The CDR3 runs to 13 residues. CDR1 and CDR2 (germline): MDHEN, SYDVKM.

The chain recombines TRBV2 with TRBJ2-1; 10 bases are a match to TRBD2. With V trimmed by 9 bases and J by 6 bases, 8 bases remained unmatched. CDR3 length: 14 residues. CDR1 and CDR2 from the germline V gene are SNHLY and FYNNEI. This chain's CDR3 is CASTSGGAINEQFF. As DNA, the CDR3 is TGTGCCAGTACAAGCGGGGGGGCCATCAATGAGCAGTTCTTC.

V usage is TRBV27 and J usage is TRBJ1-5; possibly TRBD1 for D (5 bases). Trimming took 4 bases from V and 5 from J, leaving 6 bases between them. The CDR3 covers 12 residues. Germline-derived CDR1 and CDR2 are MNHEY and SMNVEV (reference sequence). The CDR3 reads CASSSQDQPQHF. CDR3 nucleotides: TGTGCCAGCAGTTCACAGGATCAGCCCCAGCATTTT.

The J gene is TRBJ1-1, the V gene TRBV7-2; 8 positions match TRBD1. V shed 7 bases, J shed 5 bases, and the junction held 9 bases outside the gene matches. The CDR3 is made up of 14 amino acids. Germline CDR1 SGHTA, CDR2 FQGNSA. CDR3 DNA: TGTGCCAGCAAAAAACAGGGGGTGGGTACTGAAGCTTTCTTT. Amino acids: CASKKQGVGTEAFF.

In this sample, this clone turned up once. The J gene is TRBJ2-7, the V gene TRBV7-2, with D unclear. Germline V lookup: CDR1 SGHTA, CDR2 FQGNSA. With 5 bases removed from V and 3 bases from J, the gap between germline ends came to 17 bases. The CDR3 loop spans 15 amino acids. The CDR3 spells CASSLDTLVNYEQYF. For the CDR3, the DNA is TGTGCCAGCAGCCTAGATACTCTGGTGAACTACGAGCAGTACTTC.

The chain employs TRBV11-2 and TRBJ2-5; possibly TRBD1 or TRBD2 for D (5 bases each). The CDR3 sequence is 12 residues long. The germline CDR1 and CDR2 sequences are SGHAT and FQNNGV. The V end lost 6 bases, the J end lost 5 bases, and 10 bases lay between the germline ends. The CDR3 bases are TGTGCCAGCAGAAACTGGGGGGAGACCCAGTACTTC. Amino acid sequence: CASRNWGETQYF. Full variable domain (missing parts from reference TRBV11-2 and TRBJ2-5): EAGVAQSPRYKIIEKRQSVAFWCNPISGHATLYWYQQILGQGPKLLIQFQNNGVVDDSQLPKDRFSAERLKGVDSTLKIQPAKLEDSAVYLCASRNWGETQYFGPGTRLLVL.

The chain joins TRBV5-1 to TRBJ1-5, with a possible D match to TRBD1 (6 bases). Trimming shortened V by 4 bases and J by 2 bases, and 13 bases separated the two germline ends. In germline, CDR1 is SGHRS, CDR2 YFSETQ. The CDR3 totals 15 residues. The CDR3 here is CASSAGAPGNQPQHF. The CDR3 DNA sequence: TGCGCCAGCAGCGCGGGGGCCCCGGGCAATCAGCCCCAGCATTTT.

This chain links TRBV28 with TRBJ2-7; 7 nucleotides match TRBD1. V lost 6 bases and J lost 5; bases outside the gene matches: 4. Germline assignment: CDR1 MDHEN and CDR2 SYDVKM. This CDR3 is 12 amino acids long. CDR3: CASSQTGNEQYF. The DNA of the CDR3 is TGTGCCAGCAGCCAGACAGGGAACGAGCAGTACTTC.

This chain links TRBV27 with TRBJ1-1, with a weak D call TRBD1 (6 bases). CDR3 length: 14 amino acids. V lost 7 bases and J lost 2, with 14 bases in between. The V gene's germline CDR1 is MNHEY and CDR2 SMNVEV (reference sequence). CDR3 region: CASIKGDINTEAFF. The CDR3 coding sequence is TGTGCCAGCATAAAGGGGGACATCAACACTGAAGCTTTCTTT.

The chain recombines TRBV9 with TRBJ1-5; no definite D call. This CDR3 contains 14 residues. V was clipped by 4 bases and J by 7 bases, with 15 bases between them. Germline V lookup: CDR1 SGDLS, CDR2 YYNGEE. The CDR3 region has the DNA TGTGCCAGCAGCCCTACTGGCGTCACCCAGCCCCAGCATTTT. This translates into CASSPTGVTQPQHF.

This rearrangement joins TRBV29-1 to TRBJ1-2; D is undetermined. The germline gives CDR1 SQVTM, CDR2 ANQGSEA. V lost 3 bases and J 2 bases, leaving 7 bases between the germline ends. This CDR3 spans 12 amino acids. Here the CDR3 reads CSVEGRNYGYTF. CDR3 DNA: TGCAGCGTTGAGGGCAGGAACTATGGCTACACCTTC.